This T cell receptor (beta chain) was sequenced for a study of response to subunit inactivated influenza vaccine. TCRdb reprocessed the RT-PCR reads via MiXCR and lists one record per CDR3 protein. The repertoire includes 540,000 or so distinct CDR3 sequences, approximately 13% of them detected once, and about 12% sits in the top ten. Points from the study as a whole: Only a handful of new T cells, the authors suggested, are recruited with each seasonal influenza vaccination.

This clonotype has only a few counts. Its antigen is not known. Unmatched junction bases numbered 10, after V lost 0 bases and J lost 2 bases. The CDR3 extends over 18 amino acids. Germline V gene data show CDR1 as MDHEN and CDR2 as SYDVKM. The sample consisted of PBMCs from blood, taken around seven weeks after vaccination. V is TRBV28 and J is TRBJ2-7; 10 nucleotides align to TRBD2. The sequence derives from a man aged 45-60 years who received an inactivated influenza vaccine. CDR3 sequence reads: CASSLWTSLAGEPYEQYF. CDR3 DNA: TGTGCCAGCAGTTTATGGACCTCCCTAGCGGGAGAGCCCTACGAGCAGTACTTC.